Included here is one T cell receptor (beta chain) sequence, with context. Assay used: immunoSEQ multiplex PCR; TCRdb lists only in-frame clones, some missing. The sample yields approximately 220,000 clones, approximately 87% seen once. This sample is drawn from a study of blood T cell repertoires in COVID-19. As for the study in general: Samples came from the United States, Italy and Spain, spanning acute and convalescent COVID-19.

The junction had 4 bases not matched to a gene; V was cut back by 5 bases and J by 1 base. Germline CDR1 and CDR2: MNHEY and SVGEGT. The CDR3 is 14 residues long. The sequenced sample was peripheral blood. This clonotype was obtained from a man aged 60 to 75 who had recovered from COVID-19. The V and J genes are TRBV6-2 or TRBV6-3 and TRBJ1-1; 7 nucleotides align to TRBD1. The CDR3 loop reads CASSTWTGNTEAFF. The DNA of the CDR3 is TGTGCCAGCAGTACGTGGACAGGGAACACTGAAGCTTTCTTT.